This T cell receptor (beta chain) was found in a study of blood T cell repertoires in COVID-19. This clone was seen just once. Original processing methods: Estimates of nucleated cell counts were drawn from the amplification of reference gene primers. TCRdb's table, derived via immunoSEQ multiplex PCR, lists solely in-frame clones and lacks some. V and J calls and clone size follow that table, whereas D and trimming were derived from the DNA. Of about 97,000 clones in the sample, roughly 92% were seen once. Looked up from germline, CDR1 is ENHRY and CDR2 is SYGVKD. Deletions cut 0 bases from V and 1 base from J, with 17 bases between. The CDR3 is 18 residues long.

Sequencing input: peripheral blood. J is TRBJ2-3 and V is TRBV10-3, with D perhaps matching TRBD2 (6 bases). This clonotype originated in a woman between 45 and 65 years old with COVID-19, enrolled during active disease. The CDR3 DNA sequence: TGTGCCATCAGTGAGTCGATCACTGCCGGGGAGGGCACAGATACGCAGTATTTT. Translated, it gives CAISESITAGEGTDTQYF.